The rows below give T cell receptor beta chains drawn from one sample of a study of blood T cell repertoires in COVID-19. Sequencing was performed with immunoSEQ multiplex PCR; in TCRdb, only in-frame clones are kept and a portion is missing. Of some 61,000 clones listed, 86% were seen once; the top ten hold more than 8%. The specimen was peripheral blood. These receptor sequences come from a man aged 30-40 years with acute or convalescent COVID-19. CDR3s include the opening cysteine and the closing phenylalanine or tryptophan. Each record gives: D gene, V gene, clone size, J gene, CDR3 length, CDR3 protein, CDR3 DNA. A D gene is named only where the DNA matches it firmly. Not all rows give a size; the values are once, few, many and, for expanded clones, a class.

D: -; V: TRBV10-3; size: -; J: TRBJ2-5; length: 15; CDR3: CAIEEELTYQETQYF; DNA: TGTGCCATAGAAGAAGAACTGACATACCAAGAGACCCAGTACTTC
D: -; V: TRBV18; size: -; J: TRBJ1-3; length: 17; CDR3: CASSLSPPGGGGNTIYF; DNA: TGTGCCAGCTCATTGTCCCCTCCGGGCGGCGGGGGAAACACCATATATTTT
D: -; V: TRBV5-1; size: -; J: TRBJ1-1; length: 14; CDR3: CASSLAGGAGEAFF; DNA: TGCGCCAGCAGCTTGGCGGGGGGCGCAGGTGAAGCTTTCTTT
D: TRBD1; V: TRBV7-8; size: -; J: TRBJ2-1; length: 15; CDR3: CASSLVGTGKNEQFF; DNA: TGTGCCAGCAGCTTAGTTGGGACAGGGAAGAATGAGCAGTTCTTC
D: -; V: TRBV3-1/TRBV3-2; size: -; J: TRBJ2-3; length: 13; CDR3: CASSQGSLGSEYF; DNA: TGTGCCAGCAGCCAAGGTAGTTTGGGGAGTGAGTATTTT
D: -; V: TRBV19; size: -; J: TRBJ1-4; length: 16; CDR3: CASTLGSGQAAEKLFF; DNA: TGTGCCAGTACCCTGGGGAGTGGGCAGGCGGCTGAAAAACTGTTTTTT
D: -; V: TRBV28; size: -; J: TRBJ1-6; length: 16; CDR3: CASRTERSSYNSPLHF; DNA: TGTGCCAGCAGGACGGAAAGGAGCTCCTATAATTCACCCCTCCACTTT
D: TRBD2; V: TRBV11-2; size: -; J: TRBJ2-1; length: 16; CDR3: CASSPKLAGAHNEQFF; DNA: TGTGCCAGCAGCCCTAAGCTAGCGGGTGCCCACAATGAGCAGTTCTTC
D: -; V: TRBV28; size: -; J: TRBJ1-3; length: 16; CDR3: CASSGADGGSGNTIYF; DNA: TGTGCCAGCAGTGGAGCGGACGGTGGTTCTGGAAACACCATATATTTT
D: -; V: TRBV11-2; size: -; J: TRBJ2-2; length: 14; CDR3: CASSSSGNTGELFF; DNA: TGTGCCAGCAGCTCCTCCGGGAACACCGGGGAGCTGTTTTTT
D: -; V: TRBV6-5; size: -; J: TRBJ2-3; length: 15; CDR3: CASSYEWGAVNTQYF; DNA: TGTGCCAGCAGTTACGAGTGGGGCGCGGTAAATACGCAGTATTTT
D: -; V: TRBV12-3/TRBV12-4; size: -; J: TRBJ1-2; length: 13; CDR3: CASSPTGQTGYTF; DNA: TGTGCCAGCAGTCCGACTGGACAAACTGGCTACACCTTC
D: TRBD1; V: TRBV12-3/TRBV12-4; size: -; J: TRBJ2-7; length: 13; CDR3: CASRHRGSYEQYF; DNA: TGTGCCAGCAGGCACAGGGGGTCCTACGAGCAGTACTTC
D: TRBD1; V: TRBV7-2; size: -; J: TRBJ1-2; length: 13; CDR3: CASSRGTGDGYTF; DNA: TGTGCCAGCAGCCGGGGGACAGGGGATGGCTACACCTTC
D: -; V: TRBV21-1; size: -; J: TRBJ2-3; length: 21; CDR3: CASSKVQWDNGTSGPTDTQYF; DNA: TGTGCCAGCAGCAAAGTGCAGTGGGACAACGGGACTAGCGGGCCCACAGATACGCAGTATTTT
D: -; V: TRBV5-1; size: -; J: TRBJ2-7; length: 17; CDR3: CASSTLPGLDGAYEQYF; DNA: TGCGCCAGCAGCACCCTTCCGGGACTCGATGGTGCTTACGAGCAGTACTTC
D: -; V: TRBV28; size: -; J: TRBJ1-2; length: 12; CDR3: CASTGLNYGYTF; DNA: TGTGCCAGCACAGGATTAAACTATGGCTACACCTTC
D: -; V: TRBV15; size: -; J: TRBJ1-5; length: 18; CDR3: CATSRGGLDSGFNQPQHF; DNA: TGTGCCACCAGCAGAGGAGGTTTGGACAGCGGTTTCAATCAGCCCCAGCATTTT
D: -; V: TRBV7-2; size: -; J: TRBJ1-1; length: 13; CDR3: CASSWGEWTEAFF; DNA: TGTGCCAGCAGCTGGGGGGAGTGGACTGAAGCTTTCTTT
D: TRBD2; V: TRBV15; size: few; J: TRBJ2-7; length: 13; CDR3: CATSRTGGEEQYF; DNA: TGTGCCACCAGCAGGACGGGAGGAGAGGAGCAGTACTTC
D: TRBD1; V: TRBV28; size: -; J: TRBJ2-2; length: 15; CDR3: CASSAGTADTGELFF; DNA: TGTGCCAGCAGTGCCGGGACAGCGGACACCGGGGAGCTGTTTTTT
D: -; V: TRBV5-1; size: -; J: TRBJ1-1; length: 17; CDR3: CASSLFAGTGESTEAFF; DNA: TGCGCCAGCAGCTTGTTCGCGGGCACCGGCGAGAGCACTGAAGCTTTCTTT
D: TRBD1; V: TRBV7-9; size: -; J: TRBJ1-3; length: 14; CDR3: CASSIRQGGNTIYF; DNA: TGTGCCAGCAGCATCCGACAGGGAGGAAACACCATATATTTT
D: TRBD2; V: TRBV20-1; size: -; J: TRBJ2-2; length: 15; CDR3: CSASSGERDTGELFF; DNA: TGCAGTGCCAGTAGCGGGGAGCGTGACACCGGGGAGCTGTTTTTT
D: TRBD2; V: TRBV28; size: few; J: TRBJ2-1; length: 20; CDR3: CASSNRVGLAGPGSYNEQFF; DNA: TGTGCCAGCAGTAATAGGGTAGGACTAGCGGGACCGGGATCCTACAATGAGCAGTTCTTC
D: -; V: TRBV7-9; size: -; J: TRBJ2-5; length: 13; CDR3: CASSRPGIETQYF; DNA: TGTGCCAGCAGCCGCCCGGGGATCGAGACCCAGTACTTC
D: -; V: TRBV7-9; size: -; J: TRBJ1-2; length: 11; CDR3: CASNLLLGYTF; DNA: TGTGCCAGCAACCTACTCTTGGGCTACACCTTC
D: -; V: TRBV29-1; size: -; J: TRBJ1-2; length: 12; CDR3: CSVVGNNYGYTF; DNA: TGCAGCGTTGTCGGGAATAACTATGGCTACACCTTC
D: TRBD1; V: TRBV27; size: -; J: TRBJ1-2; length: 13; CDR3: CASSHGTDYGYTF; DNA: TGTGCCAGCAGTCATGGGACAGACTATGGCTACACCTTC
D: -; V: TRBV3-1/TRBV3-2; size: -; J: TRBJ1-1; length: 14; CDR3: CASSLAGDHTEAFF; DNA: TGTGCCAGCAGCCTAGCCGGGGATCACACTGAAGCTTTCTTT
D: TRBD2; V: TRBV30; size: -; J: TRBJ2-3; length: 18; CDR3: CAWGLLGLAGPFGNTQYF; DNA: TGTGCCTGGGGACTCCTGGGACTAGCGGGACCGTTTGGGAATACGCAGTATTTT
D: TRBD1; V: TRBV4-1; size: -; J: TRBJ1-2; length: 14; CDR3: CASRPGQGPYGYTF; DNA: TGCGCCAGCAGACCTGGACAGGGTCCCTATGGCTACACCTTC
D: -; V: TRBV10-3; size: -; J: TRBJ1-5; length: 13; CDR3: CAISDGVSQPQHF; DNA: TGTGCCATCAGTGACGGGGTGAGTCAGCCCCAGCATTTT
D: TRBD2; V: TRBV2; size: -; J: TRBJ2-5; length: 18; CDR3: CASKGLAGGPGHQETQYF; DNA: TGTGCCAGCAAGGGGCTAGCGGGAGGGCCCGGTCACCAAGAGACCCAGTACTTC
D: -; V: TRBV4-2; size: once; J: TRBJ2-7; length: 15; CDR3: CASSQIRENSYEQYF; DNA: TGTGCCAGCAGCCAGATACGGGAGAACTCCTACGAGCAGTACTTC
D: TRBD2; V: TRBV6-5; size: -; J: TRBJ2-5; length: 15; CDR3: CASSYAGRGQETQYF; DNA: TGTGCCAGCAGTTACGCCGGGAGGGGGCAAGAGACCCAGTACTTC
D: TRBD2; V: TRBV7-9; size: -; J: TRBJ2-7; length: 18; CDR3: CASSLPGTSGASKYEQYF; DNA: TGTGCCAGCAGCTTACCCGGGACTAGCGGGGCCTCTAAATACGAGCAGTACTTC
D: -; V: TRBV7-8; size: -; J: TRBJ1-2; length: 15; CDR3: CASSALRGGGGGYTF; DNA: TGTGCCAGCAGCGCCCTCCGGGGAGGCGGTGGCGGCTACACCTTC
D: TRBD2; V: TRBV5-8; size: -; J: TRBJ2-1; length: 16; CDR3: CASSLGLAGGSNEQFF; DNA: TGTGCCAGCAGCTTAGGACTAGCGGGAGGGTCTAATGAGCAGTTCTTC
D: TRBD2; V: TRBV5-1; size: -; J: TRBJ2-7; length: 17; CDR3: CASSSPLQREVTYEQYF; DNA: TGCGCCAGCAGCTCGCCCCTCCAGCGGGAGGTTACCTACGAGCAGTACTTC
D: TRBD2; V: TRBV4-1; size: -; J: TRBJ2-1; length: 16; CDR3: CASSPGASSGRFEQFF; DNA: TGCGCCAGCAGCCCAGGAGCGTCTAGCGGGAGATTTGAGCAGTTCTTC
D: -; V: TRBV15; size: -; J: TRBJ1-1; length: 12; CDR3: CATTSVGTEAFF; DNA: TGTGCCACCACCTCGGTCGGCACTGAAGCTTTCTTT
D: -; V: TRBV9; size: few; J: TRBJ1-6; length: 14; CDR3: CASSVGQLNSPLHF; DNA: TGTGCCAGCAGCGTAGGACAGCTCAATTCACCCCTCCACTTT
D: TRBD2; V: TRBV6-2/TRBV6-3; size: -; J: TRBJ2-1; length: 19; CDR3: CASSPVPGLAGGLSGEQFF; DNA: TGTGCCAGCAGTCCGGTCCCGGGACTAGCGGGAGGGCTGTCAGGGGAGCAGTTCTTC
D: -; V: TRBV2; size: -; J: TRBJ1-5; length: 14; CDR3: CASNANFLNQPQHF; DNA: TGTGCCAGCAACGCGAATTTTCTCAATCAGCCCCAGCATTTT
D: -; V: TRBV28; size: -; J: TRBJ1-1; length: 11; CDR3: CASSLLTEAFF; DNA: TGTGCCAGCAGTTTGTTAACTGAAGCTTTCTTT
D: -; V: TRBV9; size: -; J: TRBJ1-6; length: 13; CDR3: CASSAGRVSPLHF; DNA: TGTGCCAGCAGCGCCGGGAGAGTTTCACCCCTCCACTTT
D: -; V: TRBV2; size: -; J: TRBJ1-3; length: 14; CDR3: CASIYGASGNTIYF; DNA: TGTGCCAGCATTTATGGGGCGTCGGGAAACACCATATATTTT
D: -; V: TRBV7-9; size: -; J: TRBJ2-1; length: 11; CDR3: CASSRQAFQFF; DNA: TGTGCCAGCAGCCGGCAGGCATTCCAGTTCTTC
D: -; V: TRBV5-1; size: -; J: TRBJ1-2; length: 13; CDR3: CASSLTSNYGYTF; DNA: TGCGCCAGCAGCCTGACATCTAACTATGGCTACACCTTC